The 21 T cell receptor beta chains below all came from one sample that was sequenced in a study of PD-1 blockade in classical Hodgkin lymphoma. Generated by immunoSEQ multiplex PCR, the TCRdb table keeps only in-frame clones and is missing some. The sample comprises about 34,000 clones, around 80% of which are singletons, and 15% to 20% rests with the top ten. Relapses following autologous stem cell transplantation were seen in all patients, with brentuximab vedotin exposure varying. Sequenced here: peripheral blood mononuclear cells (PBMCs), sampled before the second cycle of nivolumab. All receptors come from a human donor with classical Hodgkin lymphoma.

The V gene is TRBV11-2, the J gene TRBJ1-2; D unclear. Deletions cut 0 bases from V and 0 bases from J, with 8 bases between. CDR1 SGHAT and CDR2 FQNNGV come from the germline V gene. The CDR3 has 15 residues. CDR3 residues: CASSLDPGSNYGYTF. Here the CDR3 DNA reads TGTGCCAGCAGCTTAGACCCGGGGTCTAACTATGGCTACACCTTC.

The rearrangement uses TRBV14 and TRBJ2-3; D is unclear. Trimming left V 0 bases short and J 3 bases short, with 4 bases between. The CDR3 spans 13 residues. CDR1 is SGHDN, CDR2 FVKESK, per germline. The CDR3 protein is CASSQELTDTQYF. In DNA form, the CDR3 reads TGTGCCAGCAGCCAAGAATTGACAGATACGCAGTATTTT.

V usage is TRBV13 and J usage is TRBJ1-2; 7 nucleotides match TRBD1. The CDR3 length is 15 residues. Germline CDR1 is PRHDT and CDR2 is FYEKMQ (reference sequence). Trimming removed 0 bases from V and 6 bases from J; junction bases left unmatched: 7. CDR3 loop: CASSLGAGTANGYTF. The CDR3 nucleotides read TGTGCCAGCAGCTTAGGCGCCGGGACAGCAAATGGCTACACCTTC.

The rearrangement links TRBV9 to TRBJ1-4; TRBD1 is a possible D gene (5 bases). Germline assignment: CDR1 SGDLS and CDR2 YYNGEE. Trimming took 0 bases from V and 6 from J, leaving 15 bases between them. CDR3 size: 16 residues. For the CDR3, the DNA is TGTGCCAGCAGCGTAGGATCGGGGGAAATAGATGAAAAACTGTTTTTT. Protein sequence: CASSVGSGEIDEKLFF.

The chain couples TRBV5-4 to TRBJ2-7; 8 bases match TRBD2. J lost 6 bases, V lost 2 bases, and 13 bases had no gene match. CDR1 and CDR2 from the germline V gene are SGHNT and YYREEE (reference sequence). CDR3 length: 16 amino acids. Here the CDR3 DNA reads TGTGCCAGCAGCTTTGGACATGGCGGGGGGTCGCTCGAGCAGTACTTC. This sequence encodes CASSFGHGGGSLEQYF.

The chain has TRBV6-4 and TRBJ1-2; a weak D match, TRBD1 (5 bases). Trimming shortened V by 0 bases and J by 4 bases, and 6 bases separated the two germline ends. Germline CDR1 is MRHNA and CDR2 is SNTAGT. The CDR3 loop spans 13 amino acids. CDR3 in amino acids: CASSDSGGYGYTF. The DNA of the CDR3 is TGTGCCAGCAGTGACTCGGGGGGCTATGGCTACACCTTC.

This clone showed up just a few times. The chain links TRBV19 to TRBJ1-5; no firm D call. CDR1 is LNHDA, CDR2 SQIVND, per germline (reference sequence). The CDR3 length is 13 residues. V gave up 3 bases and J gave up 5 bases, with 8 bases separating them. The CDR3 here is CASSMGRDQPQHF. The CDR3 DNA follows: TGTGCCAGTAGTATGGGGAGGGATCAGCCCCAGCATTTT.

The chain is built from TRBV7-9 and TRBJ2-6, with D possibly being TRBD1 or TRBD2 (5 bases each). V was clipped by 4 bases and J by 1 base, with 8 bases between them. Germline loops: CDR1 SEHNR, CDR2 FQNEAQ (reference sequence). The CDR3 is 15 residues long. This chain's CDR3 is CASSSGQSGANVLTF. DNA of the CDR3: TGTGCCAGCAGCTCGGGGCAATCTGGGGCCAACGTCCTGACTTTC.

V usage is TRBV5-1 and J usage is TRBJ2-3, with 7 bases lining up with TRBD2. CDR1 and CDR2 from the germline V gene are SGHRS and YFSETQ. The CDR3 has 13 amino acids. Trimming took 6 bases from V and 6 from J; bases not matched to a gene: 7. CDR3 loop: CASTGGGADTQYF. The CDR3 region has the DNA TGCGCCAGCACCGGCGGGGGAGCGGATACGCAGTATTTT.

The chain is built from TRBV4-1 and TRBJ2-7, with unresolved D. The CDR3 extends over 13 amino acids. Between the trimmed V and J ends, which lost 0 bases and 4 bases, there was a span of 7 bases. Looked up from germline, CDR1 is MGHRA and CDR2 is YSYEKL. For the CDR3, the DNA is TGCGCCAGCAGCCAAGAATGGGGTTACGAGCAGTACTTC. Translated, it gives CASSQEWGYEQYF.

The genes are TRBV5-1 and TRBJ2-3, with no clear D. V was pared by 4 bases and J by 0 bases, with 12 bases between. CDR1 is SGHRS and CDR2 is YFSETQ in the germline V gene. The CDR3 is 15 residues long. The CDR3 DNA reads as TGCGCCAGCAGCCCTCCAGGCGGCAGCACAGATACGCAGTATTTT. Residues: CASSPPGGSTDTQYF. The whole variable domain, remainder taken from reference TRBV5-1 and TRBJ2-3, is KAGVTQTPRYLIKTRGQQVTLSCSPISGHRSVSWYQQTPGQGLQFLFEYFSETQRNKGNFPGRFSGRQFSNSRSEMNVSTLELGDSALYLCASSPPGGSTDTQYFGPGTRLTVL.

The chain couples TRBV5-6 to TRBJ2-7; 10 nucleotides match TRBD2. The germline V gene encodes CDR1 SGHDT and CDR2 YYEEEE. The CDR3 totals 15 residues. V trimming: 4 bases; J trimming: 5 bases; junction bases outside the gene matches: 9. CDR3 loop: CASSPAGGGLNEQYF. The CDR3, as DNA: TGTGCCAGCAGCCCAGCGGGGGGGGGCCTCAACGAGCAGTACTTC.

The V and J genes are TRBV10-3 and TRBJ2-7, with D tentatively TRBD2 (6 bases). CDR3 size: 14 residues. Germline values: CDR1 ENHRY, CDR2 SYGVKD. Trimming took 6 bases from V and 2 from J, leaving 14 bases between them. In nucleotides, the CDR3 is TGTGCCATCAGAAGCGGGCAGTCTACCTACGAGCAGTACTTC. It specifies CAIRSGQSTYEQYF.

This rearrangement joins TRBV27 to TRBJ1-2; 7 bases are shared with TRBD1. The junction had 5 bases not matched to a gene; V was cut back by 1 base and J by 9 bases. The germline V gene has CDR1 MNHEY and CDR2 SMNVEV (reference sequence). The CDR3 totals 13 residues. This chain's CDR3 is CASSLYQGGSYTF. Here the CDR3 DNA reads TGTGCCAGCAGTTTATACCAGGGGGGGAGCTACACCTTC.

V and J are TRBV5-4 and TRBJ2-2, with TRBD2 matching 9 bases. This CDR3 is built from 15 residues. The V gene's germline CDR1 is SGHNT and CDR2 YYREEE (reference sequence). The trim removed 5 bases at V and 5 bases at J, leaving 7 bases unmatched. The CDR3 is CASRVAGATTGELFF. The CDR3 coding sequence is TGTGCCAGCAGGGTAGCGGGGGCGACGACCGGGGAGCTGTTTTTT.

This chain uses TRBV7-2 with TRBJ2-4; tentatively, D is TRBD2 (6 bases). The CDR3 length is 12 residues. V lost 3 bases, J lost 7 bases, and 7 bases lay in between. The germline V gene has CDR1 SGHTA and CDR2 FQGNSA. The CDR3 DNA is TGTGCCAGCAGCTTCGGGACTAACATTCAGTACTTC. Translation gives CASSFGTNIQYF.

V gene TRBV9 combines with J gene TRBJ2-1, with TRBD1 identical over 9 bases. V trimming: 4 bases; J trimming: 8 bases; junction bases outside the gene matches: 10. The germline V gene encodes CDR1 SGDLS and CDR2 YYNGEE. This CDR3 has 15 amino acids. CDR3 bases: TGTGCCAGCAGCACCGGACAGGGGTTATCCGATGAGCAGTTCTTC. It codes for CASSTGQGLSDEQFF.

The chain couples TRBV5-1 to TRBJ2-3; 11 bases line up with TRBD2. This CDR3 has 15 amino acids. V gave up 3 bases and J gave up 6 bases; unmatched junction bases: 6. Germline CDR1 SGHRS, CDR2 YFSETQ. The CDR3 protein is CASSYSGGAADTQYF. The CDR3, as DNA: TGCGCCAGCAGCTATAGCGGGGGGGCAGCGGATACGCAGTATTTT.

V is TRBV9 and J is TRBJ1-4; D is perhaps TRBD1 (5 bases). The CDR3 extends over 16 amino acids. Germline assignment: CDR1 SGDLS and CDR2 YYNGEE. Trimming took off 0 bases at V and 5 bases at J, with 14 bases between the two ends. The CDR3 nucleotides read TGTGCCAGCAGCGTAGGTGACAGAGCATGGAATGAAAAACTGTTTTTT. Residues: CASSVGDRAWNEKLFF.

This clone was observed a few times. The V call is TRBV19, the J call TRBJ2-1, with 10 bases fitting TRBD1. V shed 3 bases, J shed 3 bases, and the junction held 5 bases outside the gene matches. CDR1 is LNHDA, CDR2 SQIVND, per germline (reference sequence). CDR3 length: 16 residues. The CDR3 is CASSIRGTGVYNEQFF. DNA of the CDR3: TGTGCCAGTAGTATCCGCGGGACAGGGGTCTACAATGAGCAGTTCTTC.

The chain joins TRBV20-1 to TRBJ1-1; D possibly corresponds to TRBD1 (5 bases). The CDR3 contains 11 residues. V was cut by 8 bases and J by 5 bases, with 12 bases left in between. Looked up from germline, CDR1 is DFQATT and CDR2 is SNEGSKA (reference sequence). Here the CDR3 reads CSWTRRTEAFF. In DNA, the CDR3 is TGCAGTTGGACACGTCGAACTGAAGCTTTCTTT.